One and the same sample provided the 18 T cell receptor beta chains below, sequenced in a study of cytomegalovirus exposure and HLA in healthy donors. PCR employed 60 Vbeta and 13 Jbeta primers. Some clones are missing from TCRdb's copy, which holds only in-frame ones; the method was immunoSEQ multiplex PCR. The sample records approximately 89,000 clones, approximately 80% being singletons. Sequencing input: PBMCs. The receptors come from a young man in good health and CMV-seronegative.

The chain recombines TRBV5-4 with TRBJ2-4; D may be TRBD1 (6 bases). Per germline, CDR1 SGHNT and CDR2 YYREEE (reference sequence). This CDR3 spans 14 amino acids. Trimming stripped 4 bases from V and 9 bases from J, with 17 bases between. This chain's CDR3 is CASSVTGDGGIQYF. The CDR3 DNA reads TGTGCCAGCAGCGTGACAGGCGATGGCGGCATTCAGTACTTC.

The rearrangement links TRBV5-6 to TRBJ1-4, with D maybe TRBD1 (5 bases). The CDR3 length is 14 residues. Germline CDR1 is SGHDT and CDR2 is YYEEEE. V was trimmed by 3 bases and J by 4 bases, leaving 10 bases between them. CDR3 nucleotide sequence: TGTGCCAGCAGCTGGGGTAGGGGTAATGAAAAACTGTTTTTT. This codes for CASSWGRGNEKLFF.

The V and J genes are TRBV11-3 and TRBJ2-2; 7 bases agree with TRBD2. After removal of 3 bases from V and 0 bases from J, the junction contained 4 bases not matched to a gene. Germline values: CDR1 SGHNT, CDR2 YENEEA. CDR3 length: 16 residues. The CDR3 nucleotides read TGTGCCAGCAGCTTTGGGGAGGGCGCGAACACCGGGGAGCTGTTTTTT. This translates into CASSFGEGANTGELFF. Full variable domain (outside the CDR3, taken from reference TRBV11-3 and TRBJ2-2): EAGVVQSPRYKIIEKKQPVAFWCNPISGHNTLYWYLQNLGQGPELLIRYENEEAVDDSQLPKDRFSAERLKGVDSTLKIQPAELGDSAVYLCASSFGEGANTGELFFGEGSRLTVL.

V gene TRBV5-1 combines with J gene TRBJ2-1; 8 bases align to TRBD1. V was pared by 4 bases and J by 2 bases, with 8 bases of the junction left unmatched. Looked up from germline, CDR1 is SGHRS and CDR2 is YFSETQ. The CDR3 runs 16 residues. CDR3 region: CASSVSGTGTYNEQFF. CDR3 DNA sequence: TGCGCCAGCAGCGTGTCCGGGACAGGAACCTACAATGAGCAGTTCTTC.

This sequence joins TRBV11-3 and TRBJ2-5; TRBD1 is a possible D gene (5 bases). The J call may be in error: the DNA end matches TRBJ2-7 better. Germline loops: CDR1 SGHNT, CDR2 YENEEA. The CDR3 has 13 amino acids. The CDR3 coding sequence is TGTGCCAGCAGCTTACGGCAGGGAAACGAGCAGTACTTC. This sequence encodes CASSLRQGNEQYF.

This chain connects TRBV19 to TRBJ1-1, with 7 bases lining up with TRBD1. Germline V CDR1 and CDR2: LNHDA, SQIVND (reference sequence). After removal of 6 bases from V and 4 bases from J, the junction contained 5 bases not matched to a gene. There are 13 residues in the CDR3. CDR3: CASRETGSTEAFF. As DNA, the CDR3 is TGTGCCAGTAGGGAGACAGGGAGCACTGAAGCTTTCTTT.

The CDR3 DNA reads TGTGCCAGCAGCCTGCGGCGGGGGTTGGCTAATGAAAAACTGTTTTTT. Protein: CASSLRRGLANEKLFF. The rearrangement uses TRBV5-6 and TRBJ1-4; maybe TRBD1 (5 bases). Germline V gene data show CDR1 as SGHDT and CDR2 as YYEEEE. The CDR3 loop spans 16 amino acids. The V end was cut by 4 bases, the J end by 3 bases, with 16 bases between.

The chain couples TRBV27 to TRBJ1-5; 9 bases match TRBD1. Germline CDR1 is MNHEY and CDR2 is SMNVEV (reference sequence). V shed 6 bases, J shed 1 base, and the junction held 22 bases outside the gene matches. CDR3 size: 21 residues. CDR3 loop: CASSKWSGTNRGRRSNQPQHF. The CDR3 DNA reads as TGTGCCAGCAGCAAATGGTCGGGGACCAACAGGGGGCGGCGAAGCAATCAGCCCCAGCATTTT.

This chain joins TRBV4-3 and TRBJ1-1, with 9 bases matching TRBD1. V was pared by 7 bases and J by 4 bases, with 16 bases of the junction left unmatched. The CDR3 is 17 residues long. From germline, CDR1 is LGHNA and CDR2 YSLEER. The chain's CDR3 is CASTPDAGTGISTEAFF. For the CDR3, the DNA is TGCGCCAGCACCCCAGACGCCGGGACAGGGATAAGCACTGAAGCTTTCTTT.

CDR3 sequence (DNA): TGTGCCAGCAGTTCCCCTCGGAGGGCAGGAGGAAAGAACACTGAAGCTTTCTTT. This encodes CASSSPRRAGGKNTEAFF. The J gene is TRBJ1-1, the V gene TRBV7-2, with no clear D. Deletions cut 6 bases from V and 1 base from J, with 24 bases between. Germline values: CDR1 SGHTA, CDR2 FQGNSA. CDR3 size: 18 residues.

This clone was found a few times. Other nucleotide sequences from this sample produce the same CDR3. The chain has TRBV6-4 and TRBJ2-1, with 10 nucleotides matching TRBD2. Germline lookup yields CDR1 MRHNA and CDR2 SNTAGT. The CDR3 consists of 15 residues. V shed 3 bases, J shed 1 base, and the junction held 0 bases outside the gene matches. CDR3 residues: CASSEAGGSYNEQFF. CDR3 coding DNA: TGTGCCAGCAGTGAAGCGGGGGGGTCCTACAATGAGCAGTTCTTC.

The V gene is TRBV5-1, the J gene TRBJ2-7; 11 nucleotides line up with TRBD1. V was pared by 1 base and J by 0 bases, with 12 bases of the junction left unmatched. This CDR3 spans 19 amino acids. Per germline, CDR1 SGHRS and CDR2 YFSETQ. CDR3 in DNA: TGCGCCAGCAGCTTGTTCGGACAGGGGGCATCATTGAGCTCCTACGAGCAGTACTTC. Translation gives CASSLFGQGASLSSYEQYF.

The chain links TRBV5-1 to TRBJ2-5; 9 bases line up with TRBD1. The J segment lost 4 bases and the V segment lost 5 bases, leaving 9 bases of the junction unmatched. This CDR3 region has 15 residues. Germline values: CDR1 SGHRS, CDR2 YFSETQ. CDR3 in amino acids: CASRRDREFVETQYF. The CDR3, as DNA: TGCGCCAGCAGAAGGGACAGGGAGTTCGTAGAGACCCAGTACTTC.

The V and J genes are TRBV6-1 and TRBJ2-3; a possible D gene is TRBD2 (6 bases). In germline, CDR1 is MNHNS, CDR2 SASEGT. The CDR3 runs 12 residues. Trimming removed 8 bases at V and 6 bases at J, with 12 bases between. CDR3 DNA: TGTGCCAGCGCCGAAGGGAGGGATACGCAGTATTTT. Protein product: CASAEGRDTQYF.

The rearrangement joins TRBV14 to TRBJ2-7; TRBD2 aligns across 10 bases. Trimming removed 6 bases from V and 6 bases from J; junction bases left unmatched: 8. CDR1 is SGHDN and CDR2 is FVKESK in the germline V gene. This CDR3 spans 14 amino acids. The CDR3 nucleotides are TGTGCCAGCAGACTTAGCGGGAGGAGGAGCGAGCAGTACTTC. Its protein is CASRLSGRRSEQYF.

The V call is TRBV4-1, the J call TRBJ1-1; D is undetermined. With 1 base removed from V and 4 bases from J, the gap between germline ends came to 10 bases. The CDR3 has 14 amino acids. The germline V gene has CDR1 MGHRA and CDR2 YSYEKL. The CDR3 DNA follows: TGCGCCAGCAGCCAAGGGTGGCGAGGCACTGAAGCTTTCTTT. It is translated as CASSQGWRGTEAFF.

The rearrangement links TRBV6-1 to TRBJ1-1; D is unclear. The V end lost 7 bases, the J end lost 0 bases, and 9 bases lay between the germline ends. Germline CDR1 MNHNS, CDR2 SASEGT. This CDR3 region has 13 residues. Here the CDR3 reads CASMSYMNTEAFF. The CDR3, as DNA: TGTGCCAGCATGAGTTATATGAACACTGAAGCTTTCTTT.

This clone was seen more than once but under ten times. In DNA form, the CDR3 reads TGTGCCAGCAGCTACGGACAGGGTAGGTCCGATCAGCCCCAGCATTTT. Its protein is CASSYGQGRSDQPQHF. The chain has TRBV5-6 and TRBJ1-5; 8 positions match TRBD1. The CDR3 loop spans 16 amino acids. V lost 3 bases and J lost 5; bases outside the gene matches: 10. Germline V gene sequence: CDR1 SGHDT, CDR2 YYEEEE. Full variable domain (missing parts from reference TRBV5-6 and TRBJ1-5): DAGVTQSPTHLIKTRGQQVTLRCSPKSGHDTVSWYQQALGQGPQFIFQYYEEEERQRGNFPDRFSGHQFPNYSSELNVNALLLGDSALYLCASSYGQGRSDQPQHFGDGTRLSIL.